What follows describes a single T cell receptor beta chain. Only a few counts were recorded for this clonotype. Its antigen is not yet known. Base qualities are not provided; no much larger clone lies one nucleotide away. The meaning of the sample's treatment or condition label: in vitro stimulation with specific CMV peptide epitopes to enrich CMV-specific T cells. The sample originates from a study of T cell repertoires in cytomegalovirus infection (dated by TCRdb to 2018 to 2020). Background for the entire study: The peptide stimulations were aimed at well-studied HLA-B-restricted epitopes as well as recently identified HLA-C-restricted CMV epitopes, whose presentation resists viral immunomodulation. Because public TCR beta signatures pointed to carriage of CMV infection together with the matching HLA type, the HLA type of each donor mattered for the analysis.

The sequencer was an Illumina HiSeq 1500. The public reads were reprocessed in TCRdb via fastp at Q25 and MiXCR, keeping in-frame beta chains. When rows share a CDR3 protein, they turn into one entry using the most common DNA and genes. The sample has about 500,000 distinct CDR3 sequences on record, roughly 34% of them singletons. The ten largest clones represent under 20% of the sample. General study outcomes and caveats: The ex vivo response was dominated by HLA-C-restricted CMV-specific TCR beta clonotypes, which also provided the single most frequent clonotype in two of eight donors. In both this cohort and an independent cohort of a few hundred donors, the cumulative frequency of public TCR beta family members distinguished carriers of CMV infection plus the relevant HLA type.

Trimming takes 0 bases off V and 7 bases off J; junction bases not matched to a gene: 5. According to the germline V gene (reference sequence), CDR1 reads SGHNT and CDR2 reads YYREEE. CDR3 length: 15 amino acids, cysteine to phenylalanine. The CDR3 DNA has 45 bases and is translated from base 1. This specimen was cultured PBMCs, taken from culture after CMV antigen stimulation. The chain is encoded by TRBV5-4 joined to TRBJ2-7, and 12 junction bases match TRBD1. This clonotype was obtained from a human donor in good health (CMV status not recorded). Some clones in this sample may be carry-over from other donors' samples. The CDR3 reads CASSLGGQGALEQYF. The DNA sequence is TGTGCCAGCAGCTTGGGGGGACAGGGGGCGTTGGAGCAGTACTTC. Reference TRBV5-4 and TRBJ2-7 proteins supply the regions before and after the CDR3; the full variable domain is: ETGVTQSPTHLIKTRGQQVTLRCSSQSGHNTVSWYQQALGQGPQFIFQYYREEENGRGNFPPRFSGLQFPNYSSELNVNALELDDSALYLCASSLGGQGALEQYFGPGTRLTVT.